Detailed here is one TCR beta chain. Many counts were recorded for this clonotype. The clone's antigen remains unknown. No per-base quality is available; no much larger clone lies one base away. Libraries were prepared through multiplex PCR. Instrument used: Illumina HiSeq 4000. TCR beta libraries were built with iRepertoire HTBI primers and Arm-PCR amplification of CDR3 regions. Gel purification was performed on PCR products prior to sequencing. In the source study's methods: Gene usage analysis of CDR3 amino acid clonotypes used the 55 to 80 TRBV and about 14 TRBJ segments found across samples. COPE and FqMerger were used to merge filtered high-quality paired reads into contigs. Contigs were aligned with BLAST to IMGT TRBV, TRBD and TRBJ reference genes, and CDR3 was defined per IMGT. Highly expanded clones were defined as clonotypes with a frequency above 0.1%. Shannon entropy was used to measure repertoire diversity, and the Gini coefficient was used to measure V-J evenness. A clonotype found in more than one individual was treated as public. TCRdb took the public reads, trimmed them with fastp at Q25, ran MiXCR for clone calling and kept in-frame beta chains. Rows are combined by CDR3 protein, so each entry shows the most common genes and DNA. These V and J calls are TCRdb output, not the study's own analysis. For this sample the table gives roughly 510,000 distinct CDR3 sequences, of which 15% to 20% were detected only once. Around 12% of the sample goes to the ten largest clones.

This record comes from a study of regulatory T cells in long-lasting Graves disease (dated by TCRdb to the early 2020s). About the full investigation: In the newly diagnosed Graves' disease group, patients had been taking antithyroid drugs for less than 3 months. The study was conducted in China and was registered as a clinical trial. Peripheral blood TCR sequencing and RNA sequencing compared persistent Graves' disease patients with newly diagnosed Graves' disease patients. A total of roughly 35 samples were covered by TCR sequencing, comprising some 13 persistent and approximately 20 newly diagnosed Graves' disease patients.

The investigation overall reported the following: The authors noted that the small sample size was a limitation that may lower accuracy. Compared with newly diagnosed patients, patients with persistent Graves' disease had lower TCR Shannon entropy and fewer highly expanded clones, which suggests clonal expansion. Only peripheral blood was studied, because thyroid tissue, the primary lesion, was inaccessible. Persistent patients shared more public clonotypes among themselves (under 3,000) than newly diagnosed patients did (about 970). Sequencing and analysis were limited to the TCR beta chain.

In light of the paper, this sample's time point label describes: newly diagnosed GD, antithyroid drugs for less than 3 months. RNA was extracted from PBMCs in TRIzol for both TCR sequencing and RNA sequencing. The diagnosis of Graves' disease followed American Thyroid Association guidelines. Patients for the study were recruited at an endocrinology department in Xi'an, China. Each patient gave approximately 10 milliliters of peripheral blood, collected in an EDTA anticoagulant tube. Ficoll Paque Plus density gradient separation was used to isolate PBMCs, and no further T cell sorting was performed. RNA quality was checked with an Agilent 2100 Bioanalyzer and agarose gel, and concentration with a NanoDrop 2000. The data were also submitted as part of a second study, on T cells in Graves' hyperthyroidism and ophthalmopathy. That second publication adds: A patient counted as having stable Graves' hyperthyroidism if no progression to ophthalmopathy occurred over 18 months of follow-up. Hyperthyroidism patients were newly diagnosed, had a disease duration of under 2 months, and were aged 18 to 65 years. The study excluded patients with uncontrolled infections, other autoimmune diseases, pregnancy or lactation. Diagnoses were based on clinical symptoms, serum thyroxine and TRAb, thyroid ultrasound and orbital computed tomography. For the first round of RT-PCR on the TCR CDR3, the HTBI primer set was used together with the Qiagen OneStep RT-PCR kit. Most expanded thyroid clonotypes (frequency above 0.001) were also detected in blood, a finding suggesting that blood repertoires may reflect thyroid immune responses. A 13 V-J signature model separated ophthalmopathy from stable hyperthyroidism, with 87.88% sensitivity and 81.08% specificity in cross-validation and 80%/75% in testing. In validation, the model predicted progression to ophthalmopathy with 65% to 71% sensitivity and around 72% specificity, a median of 6.5 months before onset. A discovery cohort of about a hundred patients, roughly 45 with Graves' ophthalmopathy and about 58 with stable Graves' hyperthyroidism, was used to find distinguishing TCR V-J signatures. An independent validation cohort of under 20 hyperthyroidism patients and approximately 17 patients who later progressed to ophthalmopathy tested prospective prediction of ophthalmopathy. For training and testing, the approximately 97 patients in the discovery cohort were randomly divided in a 7:3 ratio. In more than 5 Graves' hyperthyroidism patients, the study also compared T-cell repertoires from thyroid tissue with T-cell repertoires from blood. Following sampling, methimazole starting at 30 mg daily was given to hyperthyroidism patients, and high-dose intravenous methylprednisolone was given to ophthalmopathy patients. Libraries were constructed in a second round of multiplex PCR, after which size selection and purification were carried out. Libraries were sequenced paired-end with 100 bp reads on an Illumina HiSeq2000. SOAPnuke was used to process the raw data, removing reads that contained adapters or uncalled bases, had a mean Phred below 15, or lacked an exact match to the constant primer or identifier. High-quality paired reads were merged with COPE v1.2.5, and unique nucleotide sequences were defined as clonotypes. MiTCR v1.1 was used to align clonotypes to the IMGT TRBV, TRBD and TRBJ reference segments. The analysis included only V-J combinations with a frequency above 0.0001, which together covered more than 98% of the repertoires. A TCS score was defined as the ratio of F50 (clonal expansion) to E x V (chaos), with BLOSUM62-based TCRdist applied between CDR3 peptides within each V-J. Welch's t-statistics and random forest reduced around 520 V-J features to some 14, which were used in a naive Bayes classifier (R e1071). No statistical method was used to set the sample size in advance, and investigators knew the group allocation. The paper reports TCR Vbeta CDR3 sequencing of over 120 peripheral blood samples: under 45 ophthalmopathy, under 80 hyperthyroidism and 17 progressor patients.

This TCR was sampled from a man aged 18 to 35 with Graves disease. Donor details come from another sample of the same person, matched by shared clones. Sample: peripheral blood mononuclear cells (PBMCs), taken at new diagnosis, from a patient treated with antithyroid drugs.

CDR3 loop: CAWSVQGLGYTF. The DNA sequence is TGTGCCTGGAGTGTTCAGGGGCTTGGCTACACCTTC. This chain joins TRBV30 to TRBJ1-2, and the D gene may be TRBD1, 6 bases matching. The germline V gene (reference sequence) gives CDR1 as GTSNPN and CDR2 as SVGIG. V and J lose 0 bases and 7 bases, and a span of 9 bases separates them. The CDR3 has 12 amino acids, counting the end cysteine and phenylalanine. Only the CDR3 region is kept as DNA, spanning 36 bases read in frame from base 1.